One sample yielded the 18 T cell receptor beta chains listed below, sequenced in a study of response to subunit inactivated influenza vaccine. TCRdb used MiXCR to reprocess the RT-PCR reads, holding one entry per CDR3 protein. This sample carries 530,000 or so distinct CDR3 sequences, 12% to 15% of them seen once, and the ten largest clones take around 10%. The sample consisted of PBMCs from blood, taken 11 to 12 days after vaccination. Every receptor here comes from a man aged 45-60 years who received an inactivated influenza vaccine.

The chain uses TRBV5-5 and TRBJ2-3; TRBD2 is a possible D gene (6 bases). V was trimmed by 4 bases and J by 4 bases, leaving 13 bases between them. Looked up from germline, CDR1 is SGHKS and CDR2 is YYEKEE (reference sequence). The CDR3 length is 14 residues. The CDR3 loop is CASSVRPGADTQYF. For the CDR3, the DNA is TGTGCCAGCAGCGTTCGCCCGGGGGCAGATACGCAGTATTTT.

In its sample, this clonotype was seen many times. The chain couples TRBV7-9 to TRBJ2-3, with a possible D match to TRBD2 (6 bases). The germline CDR1 and CDR2 sequences are SEHNR and FQNEAQ (reference sequence). The CDR3 contains 16 residues. V was cut by 4 bases and J by 5 bases, with 19 bases left in between. This CDR3 is CASSSPRAGLRDTQYF. The CDR3 nucleotides read TGTGCCAGCAGCTCCCCCCGGGCTGGACTACGAGATACGCAGTATTTT.

This clonotype was observed a few times. J is TRBJ2-2 and V is TRBV6-2 or TRBV6-3, with a tentative D call TRBD2 (5 bases). The CDR3 has 14 amino acids. V lost 2 bases and J lost 5, with 9 bases in between. Germline CDR1 and CDR2: MNHEY and SVGEGT. The CDR3 spells CASSYVPGTGELFF. The CDR3 region has the DNA TGTGCCAGCAGTTACGTTCCGGGGACCGGGGAGCTGTTTTTT.

This clonotype appeared a few times. The chain has TRBV10-3 and TRBJ1-2, with D possibly matching TRBD1 (5 bases). CDR1 and CDR2 (germline): ENHRY, SYGVKD. This CDR3 spans 16 amino acids. The V end was cut by 4 bases, the J end by 0 bases, with 15 bases between. The CDR3 DNA reads TGTGCCATCAGTGTTTTGGGGGATACCGCTAACTATGGCTACACCTTC. Protein: CAISVLGDTANYGYTF.

The sample holds a few counts of this clonotype. In DNA form, the CDR3 reads TGCGCCAGCAGCCAGCACGGGCCGGGAGGGAATGAAAAACTGTTTTTT. The encoded protein is CASSQHGPGGNEKLFF. The rearrangement uses TRBV4-1 and TRBJ1-4; no firm D call. CDR3 length: 16 residues. Germline CDR1 and CDR2: MGHRA and YSYEKL. Trimming stripped 3 bases from V and 5 bases from J, with 16 bases between.

This clonotype was recorded at least ten times. The CDR3 DNA sequence: TGCAGCGTTGAAGACCCTTTTACCCGGGACAGGGGTGGCGAGCAGTACTTC. As protein: CSVEDPFTRDRGGEQYF. V usage is TRBV29-1 and J usage is TRBJ2-7; TRBD1 agrees at 10 bases. Unmatched junction bases numbered 14, after V lost 0 bases and J lost 6 bases. This CDR3 spans 17 amino acids. The germline CDR1 and CDR2 sequences are SQVTM and ANQGSEA.

The J gene is TRBJ1-1, the V gene TRBV11-2, with D unresolved. The germline gives CDR1 SGHAT, CDR2 FQNNGV. This CDR3 has 13 amino acids. V lost 0 bases, J lost 7 bases, and 9 bases lay in between. For the CDR3, the DNA is TGTGCCAGCAGCTTAGATCGTGGGCATGAAGCTTTCTTT. Amino acids: CASSLDRGHEAFF.

The V gene is TRBV20-1, the J gene TRBJ2-1; TRBD2 is a possible D gene (6 bases). The CDR3 is 15 residues long. The V gene lost 6 bases and the J gene lost 0 bases, with 15 bases spanning the gap. CDR1 and CDR2 (germline): DFQATT, SNEGSKA (reference sequence). The CDR3 protein is CSATYSGGSYNEQFF. Here the CDR3 DNA reads TGCAGTGCGACTTATAGCGGAGGCTCCTACAATGAGCAGTTCTTC.

Points on this clonotype: A much larger clone sits a single nucleotide away, making a read error possible. The V and J genes are TRBV4-3 and TRBJ2-5; D perhaps matches TRBD2 (5 bases). This CDR3 region has 15 residues. The germline V gene encodes CDR1 LGHNA and CDR2 YSLEER. The CDR3 nucleotides read TGCGCCACCAGCCTTCCTATGAGGGTTCAAGAGACCCAGTACTTC. Protein: CATSLPMRVQETQYF.

V and J are TRBV28 and TRBJ2-7; TRBD2 is a possible D gene (5 bases). This CDR3 comprises 13 residues. Trimming removed 4 bases from V and 3 bases from J, with 10 bases in between. Germline-derived CDR1 and CDR2 are MDHEN and SYDVKM. CDR3 DNA sequence: TGTGCCAGCAGTTCGGCGGGCCTCTACGAGCAGTACTTC. Amino acids: CASSSAGLYEQYF.

The chain uses TRBV10-3 and TRBJ2-2; 8 positions agree with TRBD2. V dropped 4 bases and J dropped 4; count of bases not matched to a gene: 17. Germline V gives CDR1 ENHRY, CDR2 SYGVKD. The CDR3 has 19 amino acids. The CDR3 here is CAISVSAASGSRVTGELFF. CDR3 coding DNA: TGTGCCATCAGTGTTTCAGCGGCTAGCGGGTCCCGAGTCACCGGGGAGCTGTTTTTT.

This clonotype has only a few counts. The junction shows a germline mismatch at one end, possibly a read error. The chain employs TRBV7-7 and TRBJ2-5, with 10 positions matching TRBD1. There are 15 residues in the CDR3. Germline values: CDR1 SSHAT, CDR2 FNYEAQ (reference sequence). Here the CDR3 reads CASSRRDRGPETQYF. The CDR3 DNA reads as TGTGCTAGCAGCCGTCGGGACAGGGGCCCGGAGACCCAGTACTTC.

This clonotype was picked up a small number of times. The chain is built from TRBV5-1 and TRBJ2-2; D gene ambiguous. The CDR3 runs 15 residues. The V end lost 0 bases, the J end lost 5 bases, and 11 bases lay between the germline ends. In germline, CDR1 is SGHRS, CDR2 YFSETQ. The CDR3 coding sequence is TGCGCCAGCAGCTTGGTGTTACAGACGACCGGGGAGCTGTTTTTT. It yields the protein CASSLVLQTTGELFF.

This clonotype was counted a few times. The rearrangement uses TRBV5-1 and TRBJ2-2; no clear D. CDR1 and CDR2 (germline): SGHRS, YFSETQ. CDR3 size: 15 residues. V lost 0 bases and J lost 5, with 11 bases in between. The CDR3: CASSLEARKTGELFF. For the CDR3, the DNA is TGCGCCAGCAGCTTGGAGGCGCGGAAGACCGGGGAGCTGTTTTTT.

The chain has TRBV20-1 and TRBJ1-3, with 8 nucleotides matching TRBD1. Unmatched junction bases numbered 12, after V lost 2 bases and J lost 0 bases. Germline V gene data show CDR1 as DFQATT and CDR2 as SNEGSKA (reference sequence). The CDR3 runs to 18 residues. CDR3 residues: CSARSPGGQVYSGNTIYF. The CDR3 DNA is TGCAGTGCTAGATCTCCGGGGGGACAGGTGTACTCTGGAAACACCATATATTTT.

This clonotype was recorded a few times. This chain uses TRBV29-1 with TRBJ2-5, with D unresolved. Germline CDR1 reads SQVTM; CDR2 reads ANQGSEA. There are 12 residues in the CDR3. V was pared by 8 bases and J by 0 bases, with 10 bases between. CDR3 in DNA: TGCAGCTCAAGACCCAACCAAGAGACCCAGTACTTC. Translated: CSSRPNQETQYF.

This clonotype appeared a few times. This sequence joins TRBV12-3 or TRBV12-4 and TRBJ2-1, with 9 nucleotides matching TRBD2. This CDR3 contains 15 residues. The trim removed 7 bases at V and 2 bases at J, leaving 6 bases unmatched. In nucleotides, the CDR3 is TGTGCCAGCATCGCGGGAGGGCCCCCCTACAATGAGCAGTTCTTC. As protein: CASIAGGPPYNEQFF.

This clonotype has ten or more counts. The gene calls are TRBV7-9 and TRBJ2-1, with 10 bases aligning to TRBD2. V dropped 0 bases and J dropped 14; count of bases not matched to a gene: 10. The CDR3 loop spans 15 amino acids. Per the germline V gene, CDR1 is SEHNR and CDR2 is FQNEAQ (reference sequence). The chain's CDR3 is CASSLAERGGAQEFF. CDR3 DNA: TGTGCCAGCAGCTTAGCCGAGCGGGGGGGTGCTCAGGAGTTCTTC.